Presented here are 3 T cell receptor beta chains from one specimen sequenced in a study of T cell repertoires in ileal Crohn's disease. The data were produced by immunoSEQ multiplex PCR, yet TCRdb's version contains in-frame clones alone and is incomplete. The sample holds hundreds of clones, approximately 80% seen once. What was sequenced was ileal tissue. The receptors derive from an adult with Crohn's disease.

This chain uses TRBV29-1 with TRBJ2-2; no definite D call. The germline V gene has CDR1 SQVTM and CDR2 ANQGSEA. V was cut by 8 bases and J by 1 base, with 8 bases left in between. The CDR3 has 12 amino acids. The CDR3 spells CSYRQNTGELFF. The CDR3 DNA sequence: TGCAGCTATCGACAGAACACCGGGGAGCTGTTTTTT.

The chain uses TRBV7-9 and TRBJ1-1; TRBD1 is a possible D gene (6 bases). The CDR3 sequence is 14 residues long. Trimming took 4 bases from V and 8 from J, leaving 17 bases between them. Germline lookup yields CDR1 SEHNR and CDR2 FQNEAQ (reference sequence). The CDR3 DNA sequence: TGTGCCAGCAGCTACACGACAAAGGGACAAGAAGCTTTCTTT. Protein: CASSYTTKGQEAFF.

This clone was found once. The chain links TRBV19 to TRBJ1-5; D remains ambiguous. Trimming removed 3 bases at V and 5 bases at J, with 8 bases between. The CDR3 spans 13 residues. CDR1 is LNHDA and CDR2 is SQIVND in the germline V gene (reference sequence). In DNA form, the CDR3 reads TGTGCCAGTAGTATGAGGGCGGATCAGCCCCAGCATTTT. Its protein is CASSMRADQPQHF.